The 21 T cell receptor beta chains below were found in one sample sequenced in a study of neurological immune-mediated disorders. TCRdb redid the calling of the 5' RACE reads with MiXCR, one entry per CDR3 protein. The sample carries more than 70,000 distinct CDR3 sequences, more than 15% recorded once. Material for sequencing was PBMCs. Every receptor here comes from a woman aged 40 to 49 in good health.

This chain uses TRBV6-6 with TRBJ1-1, with D possibly being TRBD1 (5 bases). V dropped 5 bases and J dropped 0 bases, with 10 bases sitting between them. This CDR3 contains 14 residues. Germline CDR1 is MNHNY and CDR2 is SVGAGI (reference sequence). The CDR3 protein is CASSQGRMNTEAFF. DNA for the CDR3: TGTGCCAGCAGTCAGGGACGGATGAACACTGAAGCTTTCTTT.

This clonotype was observed at least ten times. J is TRBJ1-2 and V is TRBV5-1, with 11 bases matching TRBD1. J gave up 8 bases and V 0 bases, and 15 bases lay outside the gene matches. The CDR3 covers 18 residues. Per germline, CDR1 SGHRS and CDR2 YFSETQ. CDR3 protein: CASSLDRPGQGDSGGYTF. The CDR3 DNA follows: TGCGCCAGCAGCTTGGACCGACCGGGACAGGGGGATTCAGGAGGCTACACCTTC.

This clonotype was seen ten or more times. The V gene is TRBV9, the J gene TRBJ2-2; D is possibly TRBD1 or TRBD2 (5 bases each). Deletions cut 3 bases from V and 7 bases from J, with 16 bases between. The CDR3 runs 15 residues. Germline CDR1 reads SGDLS; CDR2 reads YYNGEE. This CDR3 reads CASSAPAGGIGELFF. In nucleotides, the CDR3 is TGTGCCAGCAGCGCTCCGGCTGGGGGTATCGGGGAGCTGTTTTTT. Combining the CDR3 with reference TRBV9 and TRBJ2-2 gives the whole variable domain DSGVTQTPKHLITATGQRVTLRCSPRSGDLSVYWYQQSLDQGLQFLIQYYNGEERAKGNILERFSAQQFPDLHSELNLSSLELGDSALYFCASSAPAGGIGELFFGEGSRLTVL.

This clonotype was seen repeatedly, ten times or more. The chain links TRBV10-3 to TRBJ2-1; 13 nucleotides match TRBD2. This CDR3 contains 14 residues. Germline loops: CDR1 ENHRY, CDR2 SYGVKD. Germline trimming cut 7 bases from V and 6 bases from J; bases unmatched to any gene: 3. The CDR3 is CAITGTSGTNEQFF. CDR3 nucleotides: TGTGCCATCACCGGGACTAGCGGGACCAATGAGCAGTTCTTC.

This chain connects TRBV12-3 or TRBV12-4 to TRBJ1-1; tentative D call: TRBD1 (6 bases). CDR3 length: 14 amino acids. Deletions cut 7 bases from V and 1 base from J, with 13 bases between. DNA for the CDR3: TGTGCCAGCACCCTTGGGACACCGAACACTGAAGCTTTCTTT. It yields the protein CASTLGTPNTEAFF.

This clonotype was seen many times. The CDR3 protein is CSARLSSGGAGEQFF. In DNA, the CDR3 is TGCAGTGCTAGATTGTCTAGCGGGGGGGCCGGCGAGCAGTTCTTC. The rearrangement joins TRBV20-1 to TRBJ2-1, with 12 bases that match TRBD2. CDR1 and CDR2 (germline): DFQATT, SNEGSKA (reference sequence). The CDR3 is 15 residues long. The junction had 9 bases not matched to a gene; V was cut back by 2 bases and J by 10 bases.

This clonotype came up many times. The chain is built from TRBV2 and TRBJ2-5; D is uncertain. The CDR3 is 13 amino acids. V shed 7 bases and J shed 3 bases, with 12 bases lying between them. The V gene's germline CDR1 is SNHLY and CDR2 FYNNEI. The CDR3 protein is CASIDGPEETQYF. The CDR3 region has the DNA TGTGCCAGCATAGATGGGCCTGAAGAGACCCAGTACTTC.

This clonotype was recorded at least ten times. The chain joins TRBV7-3 to TRBJ2-3; D is unresolved. With 1 base removed from V and 2 bases from J, the gap between germline ends came to 13 bases. Germline V gene data show CDR1 as SGHTA and CDR2 as FQGTGA. The CDR3 covers 16 residues. As DNA, the CDR3 is TGTGCCAGCAGCTTAATGGTTGTCTCACACACAGATACGCAGTATTTT. Translated: CASSLMVVSHTDTQYF.

This clonotype has ten or more counts. The rearrangement links TRBV4-1 to TRBJ1-1; D is perhaps TRBD1 (5 bases). CDR1 is MGHRA and CDR2 is YSYEKL in the germline V gene. The V end lost 0 bases, the J end lost 4 bases, and 15 bases lay between the germline ends. CDR3 length: 16 residues. Here the CDR3 reads CASSQDVRGGFTEAFF. The CDR3, as DNA: TGCGCCAGCAGCCAAGATGTGAGGGGAGGGTTCACTGAAGCTTTCTTT.

The chain is built from TRBV7-2 and TRBJ2-7; D gene unclear. CDR1 and CDR2 from the germline V gene are SGHTA and FQGNSA. V lost 7 bases and J 3 bases, leaving 7 bases between the germline ends. This CDR3 spans 11 amino acids. The chain's CDR3 is CASISYYEQYF. The CDR3 nucleotides are TGTGCCAGCATCTCCTACTACGAGCAGTACTTC.

The chain has TRBV27 and TRBJ2-1; D unclear. In germline, CDR1 is MNHEY, CDR2 SMNVEV (reference sequence). Trimming stripped 2 bases from V and 0 bases from J, with 8 bases between. The CDR3 spans 15 residues. As DNA, the CDR3 is TGTGCCAGCAGTTTAAGCACCAGCTCCTACAATGAGCAGTTCTTC. Amino acid sequence: CASSLSTSSYNEQFF.

The chain recombines TRBV12-3 or TRBV12-4 with TRBJ2-3, with TRBD2 matching over 14 bases. The CDR3 runs to 16 residues. The V and J ends lost 3 bases and 4 bases, in that order; junction bases with no gene match: 3. Written as DNA, the CDR3 is TGTGCCAGCAGTTTTCCGACTAGCGGGGGGGCAGATACGCAGTATTTT. It codes for CASSFPTSGGADTQYF.

This clonotype came up many times. The chain has TRBV3-1 and TRBJ1-6; D not certain. CDR1 and CDR2 from the germline V gene are LGHDT and YNNKEL (reference sequence). CDR3 length: 16 residues. Between the trimmed V and J ends, which lost 4 bases and 0 bases, there was a span of 10 bases. Here the CDR3 reads CASSPTPSSYNSPLHF. The CDR3 DNA is TGTGCCAGCAGCCCAACTCCGAGCTCCTATAATTCACCCCTCCACTTT.

This clonotype was counted many times. The J gene is TRBJ2-5, the V gene TRBV5-1, with D perhaps matching TRBD2 (6 bases). V lost 0 bases to trimming and J lost 4 bases, with 13 bases between them. The length of the CDR3 is 15 residues. Germline lookup yields CDR1 SGHRS and CDR2 YFSETQ. CDR3 loop: CASSLAIGGGETQYF. The CDR3 DNA is TGCGCCAGCAGCTTGGCCATCGGGGGTGGAGAGACCCAGTACTTC.

Details on this clonotype: A junction end diverges from the germline sequence, so it may reflect a read error. The chain has TRBV12-3 or TRBV12-4 and TRBJ2-1; perhaps D is TRBD1 or TRBD2 (5 bases each). CDR3 length: 14 residues. This chain's CDR3 is CVSSPGKGRGREFF. The CDR3 coding sequence is TGTGTCAGCAGTCCGGGAAAGGGGAGAGGACGAGAGTTCTTC.

At least ten counts were recorded for this clonotype. The chain links TRBV21-1 to TRBJ1-6. TRBV21-1 is reported as a pseudogene. The CDR3 length is 13 residues. The CDR3 here is CASSALRRSPLHF. The CDR3 nucleotides read TGTGCCAGCAGCGCACTACGGAGGTCACCCCTCCACTTT.

The V and J genes are TRBV5-1 and TRBJ1-4; 9 bases line up with TRBD1. V lost 4 bases and J lost 7; bases outside the gene matches: 5. Germline CDR1 reads SGHRS; CDR2 reads YFSETQ. The CDR3 length is 14 residues. CDR3 DNA sequence: TGCGCCAGCAGCCCCGGGACAGGGCGTGAAAAACTGTTTTTT. Its protein is CASSPGTGREKLFF.

This clonotype has at least ten counts. V is TRBV5-1 and J is TRBJ1-4; D gene ambiguous. The CDR3 extends over 12 amino acids. Germline lookup yields CDR1 SGHRS and CDR2 YFSETQ. Deletions cut 0 bases from V and 6 bases from J, with 3 bases between. For the CDR3, the DNA is TGCGCCAGCAGCTTGGAAGATGAAAAACTGTTTTTT. Translated, it gives CASSLEDEKLFF.

The chain uses TRBV6-2 or TRBV6-3 and TRBJ1-2; no firm D call. Trimming cost V 1 base and J 0 bases, with 9 bases left between them. The CDR3 consists of 15 residues. In germline, CDR1 is MNHEY, CDR2 SVGEGT. The CDR3: CASSYYVGANYGYTF. The CDR3 DNA sequence: TGTGCCAGCAGTTACTATGTCGGAGCTAACTATGGCTACACCTTC.

This clonotype was recorded many times. This chain connects TRBV5-6 to TRBJ1-1, with D tentatively TRBD1 (5 bases). This CDR3 contains 13 residues. V was trimmed by 6 bases and J by 1 base, leaving 10 bases between them. The germline V gene encodes CDR1 SGHDT and CDR2 YYEEEE. CDR3 nucleotide sequence: TGTGCCAGCACAATCACAGGGAACACTGAAGCTTTCTTT. It translates to CASTITGNTEAFF.

This clonotype has at least ten counts. The genes are TRBV5-1 and TRBJ1-1, with TRBD1 as a possible D gene (6 bases). Germline lookup yields CDR1 SGHRS and CDR2 YFSETQ. The V end was cut by 0 bases, the J end by 7 bases, with 16 bases between. This CDR3 comprises 15 residues. This chain's CDR3 is CASSLAVGGLGEAFF. The CDR3 DNA sequence: TGCGCCAGCAGCTTGGCGGTAGGGGGGCTTGGTGAAGCTTTCTTT.